This T cell receptor beta chain was sequenced in a study of blood T cell repertoires in COVID-19 (dated by TCRdb to the early 2020s). Describing the broader study: Collaborator samples came from the United States, Italy and Spain and covered acute and convalescent phases of COVID-19. The prospective study material was composed of cDNA or gDNA derived from T cells, B-cell-depleted T cells, or PBMCs. Deeply sampled blood TCRbeta repertoires from subjects exposed to, actively infected with, or recovered from COVID-19 were included in the dataset. A freely available public database, intended as a resource for researchers studying the immune response to SARS-CoV-2, is where the repertoires were released. Samples came from the ongoing ImmuneRACE study (first 160 participants) plus 1,254 subjects from 6 global collaborators. Sample metadata almost always included a de-identified subject ID, COVID-19 status, age in years and sex. Where available, HLA class I and class II types were taken from metadata supplied by the sample provider and were not determined by assay-based typing.

TCRbeta CDR3 regions were amplified from genomic DNA using the immunoSEQ Assay, a bias-controlled multiplex PCR. On the authors' methods: The number of nucleated cells in each sample was estimated by amplification of reference gene primers within the assay. To quantify the absolute abundance of each unique TCRbeta CDR3 rearrangement, sequence reads were collapsed and filtered. For each sample, productive Simpson clonality was calculated as the square root of Simpson's diversity index over productive rearrangements. Here the immuneACCESS table is served through TCRdb, limited to in-frame sequences with V and J called. Missing clones are a known gap in these copies; in checked studies unresolved V genes cover under half, and the rest lacks a known reason. V and J calls and clone size follow that table, whereas D and trimming were derived from the DNA. This sample comprises about 200,000 clones, around 90% of them detected only once. Approximately 2.9% of the sample belongs to the ten largest clones.

Via the germline V gene (reference sequence), CDR1 is LGHDT and CDR2 YNNKEL. Compared with germline, V lacks 2 bases and J lacks 4 bases; bases without a gene match: 14. Taken from cysteine to phenylalanine, the CDR3 has 18 residues. Of all the DNA, just the CDR3 is kept, 54 bases in frame from base 1. Each collaborating institution followed its own protocols to collect whole blood in K2EDTA tubes. For TCRbeta analysis, collaborator samples were shipped as frozen whole blood, as isolated PBMCs, or as DNA extracted from either sample type. About this clone itself: Its specific antigen is unknown. The sample holds no much larger clone one base away, and base qualities are not on file.

General study outcomes and caveats: The amount of clinical and demographic metadata varied by source and participant and was provided uncurated.

The TCR originated in a man aged 60 to 75 with acute or convalescent COVID-19. Source material: peripheral blood. The rearrangement joined TRBV3-1 (or the pseudogene TRBV3-2) to TRBJ2-3; 8 bases in the junction line up with TRBD2. The CDR3 in this case is CASSQFRPDGGGPDTQYF. The bases are TGTGCCAGCAGCCAATTTCGCCCTGACGGCGGGGGGCCAGATACGCAGTATTTT.